One sample yielded the 11 T cell receptor beta chains listed below, sequenced in a study of T cells in women clearing cervical HPV infection. TCRdb keeps only in-frame clones here, not all; method: immunoSEQ multiplex PCR. The table lists tens of thousands of clones, with under 7.5% in the top ten. What was sequenced was blood buffy coat. The receptors stem from a woman aged 18 to 75 with a cervical HPV16 infection that either progressed to CIN3+ or cleared (not recorded which).

A remark on this clone: The CDR3 goes on 3 residues after the read ends, and that part is filled in from the germline J gene. This chain links TRBV10-2 with TRBJ2-1; tentative D call: TRBD2 (6 bases). V was cut by 4 bases and J by 7 bases, with 8 bases left in between. CDR1 is WSHSY and CDR2 is SAAADI in the germline V gene. CDR3 length: 12 amino acids. The CDR3 DNA, read in part, is TGCGCCAGCAGTGGGGCGGGGAATGAG. This encodes CASSGAGNE. The complete CDR3 sequence is CASSGAGNEQFF.

Regarding this clone: With the read ending 3 residues before the CDR3 end, the germline J gene is used to fill in that end. V is TRBV28 and J is TRBJ2-7, with a possible D match to TRBD2 (6 bases). There are 17 residues in the CDR3. With 1 base removed from V and 0 bases from J, the gap between germline ends came to 16 bases. Looked up from germline, CDR1 is MDHEN and CDR2 is SYDVKM. The sequenced part of the CDR3 DNA is TGTGCCAGCAGTTTATTTTATCCGGAGGGGAGCTCCTACGAG. Amino acid sequence: CASSLFYPEGSSYE. The whole CDR3 is CASSLFYPEGSSYEQYF.

CDR3 DNA (partial): TGCGCCAGCAGCTTGGAGGGGCCGAACACTGAA. Its protein product is CASSLEGPNTE. The entire CDR3 protein reads CASSLEGPNTEAFF. The V and J genes are TRBV5-1 and TRBJ1-1; D may be TRBD1 (5 bases). The sequenced fragment ends 3 residues before the CDR3 boundary, so the rest is inferred from the germline J gene. The germline gives CDR1 SGHRS, CDR2 YFSETQ. CDR3 length equals 14 residues. The V gene lost 0 bases and the J gene lost 1 base, with 7 bases spanning the gap.

To note about this clone: The read ends 3 residues early relative to the CDR3; the germline J gene fills the gap. The rearrangement uses TRBV20-1 and TRBJ1-5; 7 bases fit TRBD1. The CDR3 consists of 17 residues. V was pared by 2 bases and J by 0 bases, with 10 bases of the junction left unmatched. The germline CDR1 and CDR2 sequences are DFQATT and SNEGSKA (reference sequence). This chain's CDR3 is CSARQESTGLSNQPQHF. The covered CDR3 bases are TGCAGTGCTAGACAAGAATCGACAGGGCTTAGCAATCAGCCC.

Of note for this clone: From the germline J gene comes the end of the CDR3, since the read stops 3 residues before it. The J gene is TRBJ2-7, the V gene TRBV29-1; tentatively, D is TRBD1 (6 bases). V lost 4 bases and J 4 bases, leaving 14 bases between the germline ends. CDR1 SQVTM and CDR2 ANQGSEA come from the germline V gene. The CDR3 runs 13 residues. CDR3: CSVVGDIPYEQYF. Partial CDR3 DNA: TGCAGCGTTGTGGGGGACATCCCTTACGAG.

A remark on this clone: Read coverage stops 3 residues before the CDR3 terminus; the germline J gene supplies the remainder. The chain couples TRBV19 to TRBJ1-4; the match to TRBD1 covers 8 bases. With V trimmed by 7 bases and J by 3 bases, 7 bases remained unmatched. CDR1 LNHDA and CDR2 SQIVND come from the germline V gene (reference sequence). There are 15 residues in the CDR3. The covered CDR3 bases are TGTGCCAGTAACCCGACAGGGGCCCCTAATGAAAAA. Encoded protein: CASNPTGAPNEK. The full CDR3 reads CASNPTGAPNEKLFF.

Concerning this clone itself: The read falls 3 residues short of the CDR3 end, and the missing part is taken from the germline J gene. V and J are TRBV12-3 or TRBV12-4 and TRBJ2-1, with 8 bases fitting TRBD1. CDR3 length: 15 amino acids. The J segment lost 6 bases and the V segment lost 5 bases, leaving 9 bases of the junction unmatched. CDR3 loop: CASSHSTGAFNEQFF. CDR3 DNA, as far as it was read: TGTGCCAGCAGTCACTCGACAGGGGCGTTCAATGAG.

In the case of this clone: The CDR3 goes on 3 residues after the read ends, and that part is filled in from the germline J gene. J is TRBJ1-4 and V is TRBV19, with TRBD1 identical over 10 bases. The CDR3 consists of 14 residues. Losses at the gene ends were 3 bases for V and 8 bases for J; bases not matched to a gene: 3. Germline V lookup: CDR1 LNHDA, CDR2 SQIVND (reference sequence). The DNA read from the CDR3 is TGTGCCAGTAGTATGGGACAGGGGTACGAAAAA. Its translation is CASSMGQGYEK. The full-length CDR3 reads as CASSMGQGYEKLFF.

In the case of this clone: The read comes to an end 3 residues before the CDR3 does, leaving the germline J gene to fill in the end. The V call is TRBV12-3 or TRBV12-4, the J call TRBJ1-5, with TRBD1 identical over 7 bases. The CDR3 length is 13 residues. The trim removed 6 bases at V and 4 bases at J, leaving 3 bases unmatched. CDR3 residues: CASSAQGNQPQHF. Partial CDR3 DNA: TGTGCCAGCAGCGCACAGGGGAATCAGCCC.

A note on this clone: The read ends 3 residues shy of where the CDR3 ends; the end is completed using the germline J gene. V is TRBV20-1 and J is TRBJ2-6, with 7 bases matching TRBD1. J was trimmed by 0 bases and V by 5 bases; bases with no gene match: 16. Germline loops: CDR1 DFQATT, CDR2 SNEGSKA (reference sequence). CDR3 length: 19 amino acids. CDR3 DNA (partial): TGCAGTGCTCTCTCCGAGACAGGGTTCGATCCCTCTGGGGCCAACGTC. Translating it yields CSALSETGFDPSGANV. The CDR3 reads in full as CSALSETGFDPSGANVLTF.

As concerns this clone: Read coverage stops 3 residues before the CDR3 terminus; the germline J gene supplies the remainder. V and J are TRBV11-1 and TRBJ2-7, with D possibly being TRBD1 (5 bases). Germline lookup yields CDR1 SGHAT and CDR2 FQDESV (reference sequence). The germline V and J ends were trimmed by 4 bases and 1 base, with 8 bases remaining between them. This CDR3 is built from 13 residues. The CDR3 bases that were read are TGTGCCAGCAGCTCCGACAGATCCTACGAG. Residues: CASSSDRSYE. The full CDR3 protein reads CASSSDRSYEQYF.